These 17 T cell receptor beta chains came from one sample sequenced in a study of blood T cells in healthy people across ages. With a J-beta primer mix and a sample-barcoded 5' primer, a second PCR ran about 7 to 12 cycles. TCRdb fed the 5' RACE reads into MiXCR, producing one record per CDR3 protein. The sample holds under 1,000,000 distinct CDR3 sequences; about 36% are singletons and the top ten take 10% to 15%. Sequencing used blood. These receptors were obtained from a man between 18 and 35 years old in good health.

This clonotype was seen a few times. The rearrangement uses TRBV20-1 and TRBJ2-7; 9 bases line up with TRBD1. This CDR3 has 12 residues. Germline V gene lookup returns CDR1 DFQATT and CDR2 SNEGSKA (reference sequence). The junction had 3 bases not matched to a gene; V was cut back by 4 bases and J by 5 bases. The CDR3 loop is CSATGQGNEQYF. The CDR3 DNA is TGCAGTGCTACTGGACAGGGGAACGAGCAGTACTTC.

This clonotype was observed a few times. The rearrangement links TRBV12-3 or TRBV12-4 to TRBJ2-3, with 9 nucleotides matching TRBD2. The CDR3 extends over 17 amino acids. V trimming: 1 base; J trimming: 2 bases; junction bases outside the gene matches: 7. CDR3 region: CASSLGIAGAHTDTQYF. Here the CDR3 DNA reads TGTGCCAGCAGTTTAGGAATAGCGGGGGCCCACACAGATACGCAGTATTTT.

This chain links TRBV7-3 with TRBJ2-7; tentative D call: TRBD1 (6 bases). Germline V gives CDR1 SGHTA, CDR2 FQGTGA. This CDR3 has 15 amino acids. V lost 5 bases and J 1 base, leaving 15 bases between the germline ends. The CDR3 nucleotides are TGTGCCAGCAGCCTAGGGGCAGGGGAGTCCTACGAGCAGTACTTC. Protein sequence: CASSLGAGESYEQYF.

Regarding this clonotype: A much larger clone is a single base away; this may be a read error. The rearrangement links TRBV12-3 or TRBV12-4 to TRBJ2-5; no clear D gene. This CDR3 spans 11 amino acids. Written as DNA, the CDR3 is TGTGCCGGCAGTTTCTACAATGAGCAGTACTTC. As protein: CAGSFYNEQYF.

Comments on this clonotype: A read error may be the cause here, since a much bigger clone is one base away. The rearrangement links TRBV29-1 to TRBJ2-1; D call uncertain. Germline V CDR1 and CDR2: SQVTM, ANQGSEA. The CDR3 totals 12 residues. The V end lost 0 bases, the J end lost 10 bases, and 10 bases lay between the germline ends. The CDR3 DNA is TGCAGCGTTGAAGACAGCAGCTACGAGCAGTTCTTC. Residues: CSVEDSSYEQFF.

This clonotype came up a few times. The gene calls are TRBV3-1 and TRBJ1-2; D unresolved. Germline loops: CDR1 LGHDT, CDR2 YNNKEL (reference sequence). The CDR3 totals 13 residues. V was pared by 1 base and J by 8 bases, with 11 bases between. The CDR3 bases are TGTGCCAGCAGCCAAGGGCTGGACGGCGGCTACACCTTC. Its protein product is CASSQGLDGGYTF.

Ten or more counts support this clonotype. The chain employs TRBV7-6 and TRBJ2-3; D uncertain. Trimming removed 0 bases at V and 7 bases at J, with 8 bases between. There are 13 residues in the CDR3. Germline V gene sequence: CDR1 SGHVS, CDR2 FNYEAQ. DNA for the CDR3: TGTGCCAGCAGCTTAGCTTCCAGAAATACGCAGTATTTT. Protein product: CASSLASRNTQYF.

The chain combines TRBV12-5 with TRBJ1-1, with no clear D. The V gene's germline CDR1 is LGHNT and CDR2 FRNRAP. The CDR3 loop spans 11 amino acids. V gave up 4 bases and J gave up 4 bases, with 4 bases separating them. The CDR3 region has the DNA TGTGCTAGTGGTTGGGGCACTGAAGCTTTCTTT. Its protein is CASGWGTEAFF.

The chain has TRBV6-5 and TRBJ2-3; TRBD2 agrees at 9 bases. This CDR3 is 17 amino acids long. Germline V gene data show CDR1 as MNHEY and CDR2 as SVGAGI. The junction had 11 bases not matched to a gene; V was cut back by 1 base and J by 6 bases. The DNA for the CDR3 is TGTGCCAGCAGTTACTTGTCGAGCGGGGGGCCAAGGGATACGCAGTATTTT. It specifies CASSYLSSGGPRDTQYF.

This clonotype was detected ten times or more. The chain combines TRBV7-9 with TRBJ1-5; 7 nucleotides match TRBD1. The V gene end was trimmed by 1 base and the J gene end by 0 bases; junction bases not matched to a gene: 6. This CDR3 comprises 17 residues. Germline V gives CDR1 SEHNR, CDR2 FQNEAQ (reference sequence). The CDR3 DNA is TGTGCCAGCAGCTTAGTGGCAGGGGGTTATAGCAATCAGCCCCAGCATTTT. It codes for CASSLVAGGYSNQPQHF.

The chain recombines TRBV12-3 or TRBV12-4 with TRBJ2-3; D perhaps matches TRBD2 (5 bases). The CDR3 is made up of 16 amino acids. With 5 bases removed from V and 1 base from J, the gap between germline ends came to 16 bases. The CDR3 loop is CASSPLVSGRTDTQYF. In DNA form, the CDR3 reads TGTGCCAGCAGTCCGCTCGTGAGCGGACGCACAGATACGCAGTATTTT.

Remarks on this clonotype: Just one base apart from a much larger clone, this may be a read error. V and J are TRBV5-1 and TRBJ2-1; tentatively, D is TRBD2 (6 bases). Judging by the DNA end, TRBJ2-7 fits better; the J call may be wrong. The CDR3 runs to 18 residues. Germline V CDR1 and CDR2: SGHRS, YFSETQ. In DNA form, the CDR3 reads TGCGCCAGCAGCCTAGAGGGCCTAGCGCCTAGCTCCTACAATGAGCAGTACTTC. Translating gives CASSLEGLAPSSYNEQYF.

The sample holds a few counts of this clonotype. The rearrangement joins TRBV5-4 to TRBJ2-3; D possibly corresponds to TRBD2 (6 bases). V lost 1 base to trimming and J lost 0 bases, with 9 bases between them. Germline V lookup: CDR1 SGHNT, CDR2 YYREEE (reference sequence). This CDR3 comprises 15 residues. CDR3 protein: CASSLLGLSTDTQYF. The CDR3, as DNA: TGTGCCAGCAGCTTGCTGGGACTCAGCACAGATACGCAGTATTTT.

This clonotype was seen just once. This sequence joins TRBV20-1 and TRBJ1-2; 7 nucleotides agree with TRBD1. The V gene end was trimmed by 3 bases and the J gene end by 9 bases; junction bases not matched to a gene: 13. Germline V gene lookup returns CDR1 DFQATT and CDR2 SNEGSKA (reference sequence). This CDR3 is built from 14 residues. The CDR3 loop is CSARALRQGTRYTF. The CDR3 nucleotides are TGCAGTGCTAGGGCCCTGAGACAGGGTACCCGCTACACCTTC.

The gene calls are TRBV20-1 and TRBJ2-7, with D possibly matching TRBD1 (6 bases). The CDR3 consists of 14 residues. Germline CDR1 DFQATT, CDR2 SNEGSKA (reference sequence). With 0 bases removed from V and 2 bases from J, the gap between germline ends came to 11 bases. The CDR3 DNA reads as TGCAGTGCTAGAGAGCGGACAGCTACCTACGAGCAGTACTTC. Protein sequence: CSARERTATYEQYF.

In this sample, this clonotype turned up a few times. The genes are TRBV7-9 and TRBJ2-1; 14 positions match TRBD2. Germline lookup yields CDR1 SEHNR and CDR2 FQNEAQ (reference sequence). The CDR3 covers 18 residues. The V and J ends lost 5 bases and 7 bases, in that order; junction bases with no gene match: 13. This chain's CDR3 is CASSPRRLAGGRGNEQFF. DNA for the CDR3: TGTGCCAGCAGCCCCCGTCGACTAGCGGGGGGGCGGGGAAATGAGCAGTTCTTC.

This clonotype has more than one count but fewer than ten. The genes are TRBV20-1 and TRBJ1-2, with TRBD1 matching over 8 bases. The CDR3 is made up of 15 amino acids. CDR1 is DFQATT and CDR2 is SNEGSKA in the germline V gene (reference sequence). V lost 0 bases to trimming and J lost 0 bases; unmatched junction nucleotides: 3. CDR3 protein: CSARDLTGANYGYTF. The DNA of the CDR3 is TGCAGTGCTAGAGACCTGACAGGGGCTAACTATGGCTACACCTTC.